This T cell receptor (beta chain) derives from a study of OX40 agonist ivuxolimab in advanced cancers. Looking at the study overall: Patients achieving partial responses numbered three: one hepatocellular carcinoma case and two cutaneous melanoma cases.

For this clone: Its target is unknown.

General study findings and limits: Patients with a partial response at 0.1-3.0 mg/kg had among the lowest clonal expansion. Antigen specificity remained undetermined for the expanded peripheral T cells.

Using immunoSEQ multiplex PCR, the repertoire was profiled, and TCRdb retains in-frame clones only, with some absent. Of some 43,000 clones listed, over 75% were seen once; the top ten hold about 3.2%. Germline-derived CDR1 and CDR2 are SGHDN and FVKESK. The CDR3 sequence is 15 residues long. V lost 4 bases, J lost 2 bases, and 7 bases stayed unmatched. The source of this sequence is an adult with an advanced solid tumor such as melanoma, head and neck, liver or kidney cancer. The chain has TRBV14 and TRBJ2-7; TRBD2 matches at 8 bases. The sequencing used CD4+ or CD8+ T cells sorted from blood, collected in a trial of the OX40 agonist ivuxolimab. This CDR3 is CASSRERGPPYEQYF. In DNA form, the CDR3 reads TGTGCCAGCAGCCGAGAGCGGGGGCCGCCCTACGAGCAGTACTTC.